The next 14 T cell receptor beta chains were all read from a single sample in a study of shared clonotypes between healthy human individuals. Data came from immunoSEQ multiplex PCR; TCRdb stores just in-frame clones and leaves some out. The sample lists a few hundred thousand clones, 74% occurring once. Specimen: memory CD4+ T cells sorted from blood. Noted subset: CD45RA-negative fraction. These receptor sequences come from a man aged 25 to 45 in good health.

The chain links TRBV9 to TRBJ2-2; the match to TRBD2 covers 7 bases. Germline CDR1 and CDR2: SGDLS and YYNGEE. Trimming at V came to 0 bases and at J to 3 bases, leaving 5 bases not matched to a gene. The CDR3 runs 16 residues. The CDR3 reads CASSVEASGYTGELFF. In nucleotides, the CDR3 is TGTGCCAGCAGCGTAGAGGCTAGCGGTTACACCGGGGAGCTGTTTTTT.

The J gene is TRBJ1-1, the V gene TRBV18, with D tentatively TRBD1 (5 bases). The CDR3 contains 13 residues. Trimming took 4 bases from V and 5 from J, leaving 11 bases between them. Germline V gene lookup returns CDR1 KGHSH and CDR2 LQKENI. CDR3 coding DNA: TGTGCCAGCTCACTGGAGGAGGGGACTGAAGCTTTCTTT. It codes for CASSLEEGTEAFF.

The chain carries TRBV5-8 and TRBJ1-4, with TRBD1 identical over 12 bases. The V gene end was trimmed by 0 bases and the J gene end by 3 bases; junction bases not matched to a gene: 6. The CDR3 contains 18 residues. Germline CDR1 reads SGHTS; CDR2 reads YDEGEE. The CDR3 loop reads CASSLEGQGARSNEKLFF. CDR3 nucleotide sequence: TGTGCCAGCAGCTTGGAGGGACAGGGGGCGCGGTCTAATGAAAAACTGTTTTTT.

The CDR3 here is CASSPQSMEQYF. The CDR3 bases are TGTGCCAGCTCACCACAGAGTATGGAGCAGTACTTC. The chain recombines TRBV18 with TRBJ2-7; D gene ambiguous. Per germline, CDR1 KGHSH and CDR2 LQKENI. The CDR3 length is 12 residues. V lost 1 base and J lost 7, with 8 bases in between. Combining the CDR3 with reference TRBV18 and TRBJ2-7 gives the whole variable domain NAGVMQNPRHLVRRRGQEARLRCSPMKGHSHVYWYRQLPEEGLKFMVYLQKENIIDESGMPKERFSAEFPKEGPSILRIQQVVRGDSAAYFCASSPQSMEQYFGPGTRLTVT.

The V call is TRBV27, the J call TRBJ2-1, with 7 bases lining up with TRBD2. The CDR3 is 17 residues long. Germline V gives CDR1 MNHEY, CDR2 SMNVEV (reference sequence). J lost 3 bases, V lost 3 bases, and 11 bases had no gene match. The CDR3 region is CASSFDSGPPDYNEQFF. DNA for the CDR3: TGTGCCAGCAGTTTTGATAGCGGGCCACCTGACTACAATGAGCAGTTCTTC.

The chain links TRBV6-1 to TRBJ1-5; D possibly corresponds to TRBD1 (5 bases). This CDR3 contains 13 residues. The germline V gene encodes CDR1 MNHNS and CDR2 SASEGT. Trimming stripped 0 bases from V and 7 bases from J, with 7 bases between. CDR3 loop: CASSEAKGQPQHF. CDR3 bases: TGTGCCAGCAGTGAAGCAAAGGGGCAGCCCCAGCATTTT.

V and J are TRBV7-3 and TRBJ2-7; perhaps TRBD1 as D (5 bases). V was pared by 5 bases and J by 5 bases, with 7 bases between. Germline loops: CDR1 SGHTA, CDR2 FQGTGA. The CDR3 runs 11 residues. The CDR3 DNA reads TGTGCCAGCAGCCAGGGCGACGAGCAGTACTTC. It translates to CASSQGDEQYF. The full variable domain, completed using reference TRBV7-3 and TRBJ2-7, is GAGVSQTPSNKVTEKGKYVELRCDPISGHTALYWYRQSLGQGPEFLIYFQGTGAADDSGLPNDRFFAVRPEGSVSTLKIQRTERGDSAVYLCASSQGDEQYFGPGTRLTVT.

The rearrangement links TRBV11-2 to TRBJ2-2, with 7 bases aligning to TRBD1. With 7 bases clipped from V and 7 bases from J, the junction kept 9 bases outside the gene matches. Germline CDR1 SGHAT, CDR2 FQNNGV. The length of the CDR3 is 14 residues. In nucleotides, the CDR3 is TGTGCCAGCACCATGGGCGCAGGGGGCGGGGAGCTGTTTTTT. Amino acids: CASTMGAGGGELFF. Full variable domain (remainder filled in from reference TRBV11-2 and TRBJ2-2): EAGVAQSPRYKIIEKRQSVAFWCNPISGHATLYWYQQILGQGPKLLIQFQNNGVVDDSQLPKDRFSAERLKGVDSTLKIQPAKLEDSAVYLCASTMGAGGGELFFGEGSRLTVL.

This clone was picked up one time. Other nucleotide sequences in the sample specify the same CDR3. The CDR3 loop reads CASSPHRGMDTEAFF. The CDR3 coding sequence is TGTGCCAGCAGCCCTCACAGGGGGATGGACACTGAAGCTTTCTTT. The gene calls are TRBV7-2 and TRBJ1-1; the match to TRBD1 covers 8 bases. Germline V lookup: CDR1 SGHTA, CDR2 FQGNSA. V shed 5 bases, J shed 3 bases, and the junction held 8 bases outside the gene matches. The CDR3 is 15 amino acids.

The chain combines TRBV19 with TRBJ1-1; 8 nucleotides agree with TRBD1. CDR3 length: 14 amino acids. Germline values: CDR1 LNHDA, CDR2 SQIVND (reference sequence). The V segment lost 3 bases and the J segment 5 bases; nucleotides outside the gene matches: 5. CDR3 amino acids: CASSIRGRGTEAFF. CDR3 coding DNA: TGTGCCAGTAGTATCAGGGGGCGGGGGACTGAAGCTTTCTTT.

This clone was counted only a few times. This chain uses TRBV29-1 with TRBJ1-5; D is unclear. Germline loops: CDR1 SQVTM, CDR2 ANQGSEA. The length of the CDR3 is 13 residues. Trimming took off 4 bases at V and 7 bases at J, with 14 bases between the two ends. The CDR3 is CSVGEGDRQPQHF. CDR3 bases: TGCAGCGTTGGTGAAGGAGACCGACAGCCCCAGCATTTT. Combining the CDR3 with reference TRBV29-1 and TRBJ1-5 gives the whole variable domain SAVISQKPSRDICQRGTSLTIQCQVDSQVTMMFWYRQQPGQSLTLIATANQGSEATYESGFVIDKFPISRPNLTFSTLTVSNMSPEDSSIYLCSVGEGDRQPQHFGDGTRLSIL.

The chain employs TRBV18 and TRBJ2-6, with D possibly being TRBD1 or TRBD2 (5 bases each). Per the germline V gene, CDR1 is KGHSH and CDR2 is LQKENI. The CDR3 is 19 amino acids. V was trimmed by 3 bases and J by 2 bases, leaving 20 bases between them. The CDR3 DNA sequence: TGTGCCAGCTCACCGAATGGCAGGGTCGAGGAGGCTGGGGCCAACGTCCTGACTTTC. Translation gives CASSPNGRVEEAGANVLTF. Looking up the rest from reference TRBV18 and TRBJ2-6 gives the full variable domain: NAGVMQNPRHLVRRRGQEARLRCSPMKGHSHVYWYRQLPEEGLKFMVYLQKENIIDESGMPKERFSAEFPKEGPSILRIQQVVRGDSAAYFCASSPNGRVEEAGANVLTFGAGSRLTVL.

The chain employs TRBV7-2 and TRBJ1-2; 9 nucleotides agree with TRBD1. The junction had 4 bases not matched to a gene; V was cut back by 1 base and J by 7 bases. The CDR3 has 14 amino acids. Germline V gives CDR1 SGHTA, CDR2 FQGNSA. The CDR3 sequence is CASSLEQGAAGYTF. The CDR3 coding sequence is TGTGCCAGCAGCTTAGAACAGGGGGCAGCTGGCTACACCTTC.

CDR3 loop: CASSSRDLSYGYTF. The CDR3 nucleotides are TGTGCCAGCAGTTCCCGGGACCTTTCTTATGGCTACACCTTC. The chain has TRBV27 and TRBJ1-2; TRBD1 might be the D (5 bases). V lost 4 bases to trimming and J lost 5 bases, with 14 bases between them. Germline loops: CDR1 MNHEY, CDR2 SMNVEV (reference sequence). The CDR3 spans 14 residues.